Listed below are T cell receptor beta chains from one sample, sequenced in a study of blood T cell repertoires in COVID-19. Data came from immunoSEQ multiplex PCR; TCRdb stores just in-frame clones and leaves some out. The repertoire holds around 160,000 clones, with 87% as singletons. The specimen was peripheral blood. The receptors originated from a woman in her 70s with COVID-19, enrolled during active disease. Both conserved end residues are trimmed from each CDR3.

v_call cdr3_aa
TRBV11-3 ASSPQTGTGELF
TRBV7-2 ASRKAVQGRVGQPQH
TRBV11-2 ASRMEGETQY
TRBV18 ASSPGAGGNQPQH
TRBV28 ASISGNQPQH
TRBV5-1 ASSLIVVTGTDTQY
TRBV7-2 ASSLSASGTHEQY
TRBV28 ASSSGGNQPQH
TRBV6-2/TRBV6-3 ASSYIRGGNTGELF
TRBV7-2 ASSLDSSTDTQY
TRBV27 ASSLSPANVLT
TRBV28 ASSLGGVGNTIY
TRBV12-3/TRBV12-4 ASSLQGAGGYT
TRBV28 ASSGPLWRGRTDTQY
TRBV5-1 ASSLGRVGATSNYGYT
TRBV10-1 ASSECRTGFICQPQH
TRBV9 ASSVGGLDYNEQF
TRBV11-2 ASSLYRGMGSPLH
TRBV19 ASNSGTGWSPLH
TRBV2 ASSEREGGEPYSNQPQH
TRBV28 ASSLQGAKDGYT
TRBV28 ASSLGGGNTIY
TRBV18 ASSTSSTGSGGEKLF
TRBV7-9 ASMQGTNYGYT
TRBV5-5 ASSPAGGLGYEQY